This note documents a single T cell receptor (beta chain) sequence. The V gene's germline CDR1 is SGHDN and CDR2 FVKESK. Trimming cost V 1 base and J 8 bases; bases outside gene matches: 8. The CDR3 runs to 15 residues. The record originates from a study of blood T cell repertoires in COVID-19. About the study: Sources were T cells, B-cell-depleted T cells, or PBMCs; the material itself was cDNA or gDNA.

This study enrolled people aged about 18 to 100 from 24 US geographic areas. Per the original methods: Amplification from reference gene primers served as the basis for estimated nucleated cell counts. Data came from immunoSEQ multiplex PCR; TCRdb stores just in-frame clones and leaves some out. V, J and clone size reflect that table, while D and trimming were determined from the DNA. The table has approximately 150,000 clones, around 84% seen once. The gene calls are TRBV14 and TRBJ1-2, with 9 positions matching TRBD1. The clonotype was recovered from a woman between 50 and 59 years old who had recovered from COVID-19. The sample taken for sequencing was PBMCs or T cells enriched from blood (not recorded which). The CDR3 sequence is CASSQVSGQGSGYTF. CDR3 nucleotide sequence: TGTGCCAGCAGCCAAGTTTCGGGACAGGGAAGCGGCTACACCTTC. The full variable domain, rest sourced from reference TRBV14 and TRBJ1-2, is EAGVTQFPSHSVIEKGQTVTLRCDPISGHDNLYWYRRVMGKEIKFLLHFVKESKQDESGMPNNRFLAERTGGTYSTLKVQPAELEDSGVYFCASSQVSGQGSGYTFGSGTRLTVV.